Listed below are T cell receptor beta chains from one sample, sequenced in a study of blood T cells in healthy people across ages. From the 5' RACE reads, TCRdb called clonotypes with MiXCR, one entry per CDR3 protein. The sample has under 2 million distinct CDR3 sequences, about 31% seen once. What was sequenced was blood. All receptors come from a woman in her thirties in good health. Both conserved end residues are part of each CDR3. A D gene is named only where the DNA matches it firmly. Not every row has a clone size; where given, it reads once, few, many or a size class.

j_call d_call v_call clone_size cdr3_nt cdr3_aa
TRBJ2-1 . TRBV4-1 many TGCGCCAGCAGCCGCGGGGCAGGGTTGTTCTTC CASSRGAGLFF
TRBJ2-5 TRBD2 TRBV20-1 . TGCAGTGCTAGTTCGGGACTAGCGGTTCAAGAGACCCAGTACTTC CSASSGLAVQETQYF
TRBJ1-2 . TRBV7-9 once TGTGCCAGCAGCTTAGCAGAGACTATCGACGGCTATGGCTACACCTTC CASSLAETIDGYGYTF
TRBJ2-5 . TRBV12-3/TRBV12-4 . TGTGCCAGCAGCTTTGGAAAGGGGGAGACCCAGTACTTC CASSFGKGETQYF
TRBJ2-5 TRBD2 TRBV20-1 . TGCAGTGCTAGAGAGCGGGGTAGCGGGAGGGCCCGGGAGACCCAGTACTTC CSARERGSGRARETQYF
TRBJ2-3 . TRBV27 . TGTGCCAGCAGTCTACCTACTAGGACAGATACGCAGTATTTT CASSLPTRTDTQYF
TRBJ2-1 TRBD2 TRBV11-2 many TGTGCCAGCAGCTATCTAGCGGGGGGGCTCAATGAGCAGTTCTTC CASSYLAGGLNEQFF
TRBJ2-2 . TRBV5-4 . TGTGCCAGCAGCTTGGACCACCTCAACACCGGGGAGCTGTTTTTT CASSLDHLNTGELFF
TRBJ2-7 TRBD1 TRBV20-1 . TGCAGTGCTAGGGAGACAGGGTTAGACGAGCAGTACTTC CSARETGLDEQYF
TRBJ2-3 TRBD2 TRBV7-2 . TGTGCCAGCAGCTTAGGGTTTATATACGGCGCGGGGGGCACAGATACGCAGTATTTT CASSLGFIYGAGGTDTQYF
TRBJ2-7 . TRBV20-1 few TGCAGTGCTAGAGAAAAGACAGAACACTACGAGCAGTACTTC CSAREKTEHYEQYF
TRBJ2-2 TRBD1 TRBV7-6 . TGTGCCAGCAGCTTCAGCGACAGGGGGCACACCGGGGAGCTGTTTTTT CASSFSDRGHTGELFF
TRBJ1-2 . TRBV6-1 . TGTGCCAGCAGTGAATCGACAGGCCCCTCCTATGGCTACACCTTC CASSESTGPSYGYTF
TRBJ1-5 TRBD1 TRBV6-1 . TGTGCCAGCAGTGGGACAGGTTCTGTAAGCAGCAATCAGCCCCAGCATTTT CASSGTGSVSSNQPQHF
TRBJ2-1 TRBD2 TRBV5-1 . TGCGCCAGTAGCGGCGGGGGAAGCTCCTACGATGAGCAGTTCTTC CASSGGGSSYDEQFF
TRBJ2-5 . TRBV27 . TGTGCCAGCACGTGGGCAGGCCCGCTCAATGAGCAGTACTTC CASTWAGPLNEQYF
TRBJ2-1 TRBD1 TRBV20-1 . TGCAGTGCTAGAGTCGGACAGGGTCGCAATGAGCAGTTCTTC CSARVGQGRNEQFF
TRBJ1-2 . TRBV2 . TGTGCCAGCAGGGTGTTGGCTTTTGGCTACACCTTC CASRVLAFGYTF
TRBJ1-2 . TRBV29-1 . TGCAGCGCCGCGGGACACACTAACTATGGCTACACCTTC CSAAGHTNYGYTF
TRBJ1-2 TRBD1 TRBV4-1 . TGCGCCAGCGGCCGAATCCGGACAGGGGTGGAGGGCTACACCTTC CASGRIRTGVEGYTF
TRBJ1-1 TRBD1 TRBV10-3 . TGTGCCATCGGGGGGACAGCGAACACTGAAGCTTTCTTT CAIGGTANTEAFF
TRBJ2-7 . TRBV30 . TGTGCCTGGCAGGACAGTTACTACGAGCAGTACTTC CAWQDSYYEQYF
TRBJ1-6 TRBD1 TRBV27 . TGTGCCAGCAGTCAGGGACAGATACCCTTTCTCCCCCTCCACTTT CASSQGQIPFLPLHF
TRBJ2-5 . TRBV20-1 . TGCAGTGCTAGAGATCAAAGCGGGCAAGAGACCCAGTACTTC CSARDQSGQETQYF
TRBJ1-1 TRBD1 TRBV7-9 . TGTGCCAGCAGCTTAGAAGACAGGGATGCTTTCTTT CASSLEDRDAFF
TRBJ2-3 . TRBV30 . TGTGCCTGGAGTCGGACGGATACGCAGTATTTT CAWSRTDTQYF
TRBJ2-3 TRBD2 TRBV5-1 many TGCGCCAGCAAAGCGGGGGGCACAGATACGCAGTATTTT CASKAGGTDTQYF
TRBJ2-6 TRBD2 TRBV4-2 few TGTGCCAGCAGCCGCCTCCGGGACTACAAGAATTCTGGGGCCAACGTCCTGACTTTC CASSRLRDYKNSGANVLTF
TRBJ2-1 . TRBV20-1 . TGCAGTGCTAGCCAAGGTGTACATGAGCAGTTCTTC CSASQGVHEQFF
TRBJ2-3 TRBD2 TRBV9 . TGTGCCAGCAGCGTAGTAGCGGGCGACACAGATACGCAGTATTTT CASSVVAGDTDTQYF
TRBJ2-4 . TRBV20-1 . TGCAGTGCTAGAGTGCCCCGTACAGGCCTAGCCAAAAACATTCAGTACTTC CSARVPRTGLAKNIQYF
TRBJ2-1 TRBD2 TRBV4-1 . TGCGCCAGCAGCCAAGGGACTAGAGAGGAGCAGTTCTTC CASSQGTREEQFF
TRBJ2-1 . TRBV28 . TGTGCCAGCAGTCCGATTAGGAGTAGCTCCTACAATGAGCAGTTCTTC CASSPIRSSSYNEQFF
TRBJ2-7 . TRBV20-1 . TGCAGTGCTGCCCCGGGGAGGGGGCCCCACGAGCAGTACTTC CSAAPGRGPHEQYF
TRBJ2-1 . TRBV5-6 . TGTGCCAGCAGTCCGGGCAGGGGTTGGCAAATCAATGAGCAGTTCTTC CASSPGRGWQINEQFF
TRBJ2-3 TRBD2 TRBV9 . TGTGCCAGCAGCGGGGGACTAGCGGGGTCGTACACAGATACGCAGTATTTT CASSGGLAGSYTDTQYF
TRBJ1-2 . TRBV11-2 . TGTGCCAGCCGACCTCAGGGAACCTATGGCTACACCTTC CASRPQGTYGYTF
TRBJ2-1 . TRBV29-1 many TGCAGCGCCCAGCAGGGGCGATACAATGAGCAGTTCTTC CSAQQGRYNEQFF
TRBJ2-7 . TRBV11-2 . TGTGCCAGCAGCAAAATACCGGGACATTCTTACTACGAGCAGTACTTC CASSKIPGHSYYEQYF
TRBJ2-2 . TRBV7-9 . TGTGCCAGCAGCTCCGAGACTGAGAACACCGGGGAGCTGTTTTTT CASSSETENTGELFF
TRBJ1-5 . TRBV6-5 many TGTGCCAGCAGTACGGACGGCCGTAGCAATCAGCCCCAGCATTTT CASSTDGRSNQPQHF